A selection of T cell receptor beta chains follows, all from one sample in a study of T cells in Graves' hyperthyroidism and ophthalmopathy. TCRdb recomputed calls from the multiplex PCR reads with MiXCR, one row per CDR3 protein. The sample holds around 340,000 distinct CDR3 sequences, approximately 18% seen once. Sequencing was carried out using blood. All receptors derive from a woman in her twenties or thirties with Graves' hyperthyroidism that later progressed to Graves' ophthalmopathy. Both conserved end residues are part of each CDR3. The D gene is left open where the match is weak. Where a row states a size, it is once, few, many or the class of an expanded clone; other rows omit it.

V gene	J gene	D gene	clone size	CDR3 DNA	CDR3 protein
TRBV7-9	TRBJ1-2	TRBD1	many	TGTGCCAGCAGCTGGACAGGGGGCGGAGGATATGGCTACACCTTC	CASSWTGGGGYGYTF
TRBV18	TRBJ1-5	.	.	TGTGCCAGCTCACCAGGGCCAGATAATCAGCCCCAGCATTTT	CASSPGPDNQPQHF
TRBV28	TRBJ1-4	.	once	TGTGCCAGCAGTTCATTAGAGGTGTCTAATGAAAAACTGTTTTTT	CASSSLEVSNEKLFF
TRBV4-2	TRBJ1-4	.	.	TGTGCCAGCAGCCAAGATTCAGGACACCTTAATGAAAAACTGTTTTTT	CASSQDSGHLNEKLFF
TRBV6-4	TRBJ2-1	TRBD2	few	TGTGCCAGCAGTCTCACTAGCGGGACGAAGCGGGAGCAGTTCTTC	CASSLTSGTKREQFF
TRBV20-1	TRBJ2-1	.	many	TGCAGTGCCCCGACCGGGGGTTTGAATGAGCAGTTCTTC	CSAPTGGLNEQFF
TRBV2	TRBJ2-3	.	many	TGTGCCAGCAGTCGACAGCCCCCAGATACGCAGTATTTT	CASSRQPPDTQYF
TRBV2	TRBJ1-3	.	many	TGTGCCAGCAGACAGGGTGACTTCTCTGGAAACACCATATATTTT	CASRQGDFSGNTIYF
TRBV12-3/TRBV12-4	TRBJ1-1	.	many	TGTGCCAGCTGGTTTGGGGGGAACACTGAAGCTTTCTTT	CASWFGGNTEAFF
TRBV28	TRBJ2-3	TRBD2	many	TGTGCCAGCAGTACTTCCTTCGGTAGCGGGGCCGCTAGCACAGATACGCAGTATTTT	CASSTSFGSGAASTDTQYF
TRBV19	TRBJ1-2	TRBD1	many	TGTGCCAGTAGTTCCTACGGACAGGGTCAGGGCTACACCTTC	CASSSYGQGQGYTF
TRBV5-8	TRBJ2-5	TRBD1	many	TGTGCCAGCAGCTCCGGTAACAGGGGGGTTGTTGAGACCCAGTACTTC	CASSSGNRGVVETQYF
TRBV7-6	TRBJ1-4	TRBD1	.	TGTGCCAGCAGCCAAGAATCAGGGGGAACTAATGAAAAACTGTTTTTT	CASSQESGGTNEKLFF
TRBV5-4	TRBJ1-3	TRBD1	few	TGTGCCAGCAGCTTGGGGACAGGCCCAGGAAACACCATATATTTT	CASSLGTGPGNTIYF
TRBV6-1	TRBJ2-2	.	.	TGTGCCAGCAGTGAAGCGGTGGGATACACCGGGGAGCTGTTTTTT	CASSEAVGYTGELFF
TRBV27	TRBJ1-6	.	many	TGTGCCAGCAGTTTATGGGGAGGGAGAGATTCCCTCCACTTT	CASSLWGGRDSLHF
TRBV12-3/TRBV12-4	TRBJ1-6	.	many	TGTGCCAGCAGTCCAGCCGAGGGGGTCAGCTATAATTCACCCCTCCACTTT	CASSPAEGVSYNSPLHF
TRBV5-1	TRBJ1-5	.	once	TGCGCCAGCAGCTTGGATGGCCAAGATCAGCCCCAGCATTTT	CASSLDGQDQPQHF
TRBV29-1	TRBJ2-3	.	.	TGCAGCGTTGTCAAGGGGCCCGATACGCAGTATTTT	CSVVKGPDTQYF
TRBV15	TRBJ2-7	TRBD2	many	TGTGCCACCAGCAGAGGACCCGCGGGAGGCTACGAGCAGTACTTC	CATSRGPAGGYEQYF
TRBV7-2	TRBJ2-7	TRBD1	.	TGTGCCAGCAGCCGACAGGGAAACGAGCAGTACTTC	CASSRQGNEQYF
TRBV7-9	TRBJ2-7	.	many	TGTGCCAGCAGCTCGATCGACACCAAATTCTACGAGCAGTACTTC	CASSSIDTKFYEQYF
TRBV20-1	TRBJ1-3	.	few	TGCAGTGCTCGGGATCCTGGAAACACCATATATTTT	CSARDPGNTIYF
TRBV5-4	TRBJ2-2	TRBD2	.	TGTGCCAGCAGCTCAGGGACTAGCGGGTACACCGGGGAGCTGTTTTTT	CASSSGTSGYTGELFF
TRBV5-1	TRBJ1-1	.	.	TGCGCCAGCAGCTTGGACAGGGAATGGAGTGGAGCTTTCTTT	CASSLDREWSGAFF
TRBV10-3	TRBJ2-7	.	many	TGTGCCATCAGTGAGGTAACAAACTACGAGCAGTACTTC	CAISEVTNYEQYF
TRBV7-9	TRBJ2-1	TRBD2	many	TGTGCCAGCAGCGGGTTACGATCGGAGCTAGCGGGAGTACCCCACTCCTCCTACAATGAGCAGTTCTTC	CASSGLRSELAGVPHSSYNEQFF
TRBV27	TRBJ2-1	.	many	TGTGCCAGCAGTTTATTCGGGACTCAATCCTACAATGAGCAGTTCTTC	CASSLFGTQSYNEQFF
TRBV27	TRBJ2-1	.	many	TGTGCCAGCAGTTTTTTAGAGAGCTCCTACAATGAGCAGTTCTTC	CASSFLESSYNEQFF
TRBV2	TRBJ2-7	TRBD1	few	TGTGCCAGCAGTTACTCGATGGGCAAGGGGGCGTCCTCCCGCTCCTACGAGCAGTACTTC	CASSYSMGKGASSRSYEQYF
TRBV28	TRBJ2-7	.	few	TGTGCCAGCATTCAGGGGTCCGGGGTCGGGGAGCAGTACTTC	CASIQGSGVGEQYF
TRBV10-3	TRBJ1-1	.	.	TGTGCCATCAGTGGAGGGGAAAGGAACACTGAAGCTTTCTTT	CAISGGERNTEAFF
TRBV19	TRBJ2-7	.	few	TGTGCCAGTAGTATAGTAGGGACAACCTCCTACGAGCAGTACTTC	CASSIVGTTSYEQYF
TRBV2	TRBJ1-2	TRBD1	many	TGTGCCAGCAGTACTGGACAGGGGTTTAACTATAGCTACACCTTC	CASSTGQGFNYSYTF
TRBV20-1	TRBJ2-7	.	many	TGCAGTGCTGAGCCTAGAGCCGCGTCGTTGGTGGGGAGGGAGCAGTACTTC	CSAEPRAASLVGREQYF
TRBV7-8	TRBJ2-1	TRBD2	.	TGTGCCAGCAGCTTAGGGGCGGGAGCCGGTCAATATGAGCAGTTCTTC	CASSLGAGAGQYEQFF
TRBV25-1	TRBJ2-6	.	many	TGTGCCAGCACCGAGGGGGTCTCTGGGGCCAACGTCCTGACTTTC	CASTEGVSGANVLTF
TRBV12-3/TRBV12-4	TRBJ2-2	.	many	TGTGCCAGCACGTGGGGTGCGACCACCGGGGAGCTGTTTTTT	CASTWGATTGELFF
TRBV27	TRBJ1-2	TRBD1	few	TGTGCCAGCAGCCGAGACAGGGGGCCGGAGACCTTC	CASSRDRGPETF
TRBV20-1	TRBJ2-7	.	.	TGCAGTGCTGGAGAAGGACGGGCCTCCTACGAGCAGTACTTC	CSAGEGRASYEQYF
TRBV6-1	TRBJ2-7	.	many	TGTGCCAGCAGCCCAAAAGTCCCCCAGGAAGCCTACGAGCAGTACTTC	CASSPKVPQEAYEQYF
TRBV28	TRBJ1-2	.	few	TGTGCCAGCACCTCCCGCCTCGCGGCGGGGGGGCAAGGCTACACCTTC	CASTSRLAAGGQGYTF
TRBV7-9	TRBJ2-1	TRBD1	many	TGTGCCAGCAGCTATGGGACAGGGTACAATGAGCAGTTCTTC	CASSYGTGYNEQFF
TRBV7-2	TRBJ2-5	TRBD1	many	TGTGCCAGCAGTCGGACAGGCCCAGAGACCCAGTACTTC	CASSRTGPETQYF
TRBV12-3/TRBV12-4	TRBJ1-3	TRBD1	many	TGTGCCAGCAGGGGGACAGGGGCTGGAAACACCATATATTTT	CASRGTGAGNTIYF
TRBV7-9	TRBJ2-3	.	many	TGTGCCAGCAGCCCACGACAAGCTAGCACAGATACGCAGTATTTT	CASSPRQASTDTQYF
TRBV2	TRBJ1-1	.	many	TGTGCCAGCGCACGAGTCAACACTGAAGCTTTCTTT	CASARVNTEAFF